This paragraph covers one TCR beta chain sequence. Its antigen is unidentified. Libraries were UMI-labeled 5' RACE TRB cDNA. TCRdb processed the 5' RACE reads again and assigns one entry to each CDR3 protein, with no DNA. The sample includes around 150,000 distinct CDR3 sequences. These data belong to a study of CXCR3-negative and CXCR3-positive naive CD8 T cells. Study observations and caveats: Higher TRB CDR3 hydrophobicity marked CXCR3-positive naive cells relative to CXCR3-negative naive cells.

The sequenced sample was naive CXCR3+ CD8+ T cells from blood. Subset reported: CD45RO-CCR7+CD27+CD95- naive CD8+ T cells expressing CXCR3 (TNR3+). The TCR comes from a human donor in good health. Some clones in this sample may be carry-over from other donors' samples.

The CDR3 reads CSVEGDTEAFF. The chain has TRBV29-1 and TRBJ1-1. Germline V CDR1 and CDR2: SQVTM, ANQGSEA. The CDR3 spans 11 residues.